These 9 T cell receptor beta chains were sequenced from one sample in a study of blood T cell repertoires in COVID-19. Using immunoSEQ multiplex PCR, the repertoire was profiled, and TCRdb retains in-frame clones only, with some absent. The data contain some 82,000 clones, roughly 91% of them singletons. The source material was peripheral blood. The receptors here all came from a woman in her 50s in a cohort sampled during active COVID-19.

CDR3 amino acids: CASSPLPGGANNSPLHF. The CDR3 DNA reads as TGTGCCAGCTCACCCCTTCCGGGCGGGGCGAATAATTCACCCCTCCACTTT. The gene calls are TRBV18 and TRBJ1-6; weak D call: TRBD1 (5 bases). Trimming removed 3 bases from V and 5 bases from J, with 17 bases in between. The CDR3 runs to 17 residues. The V gene's germline CDR1 is KGHSH and CDR2 LQKENI.

CDR3 loop: CASSPSGNSYEQYF. The CDR3, as DNA: TGTGCCAGCAGCCCTAGCGGAAACTCCTACGAGCAGTACTTC. The chain recombines TRBV7-3 with TRBJ2-7, with TRBD2 identical over 7 bases. The CDR3 covers 14 residues. The germline gives CDR1 SGHTA, CDR2 FQGTGA. J lost 0 bases, V lost 5 bases, and 4 bases had no gene match.

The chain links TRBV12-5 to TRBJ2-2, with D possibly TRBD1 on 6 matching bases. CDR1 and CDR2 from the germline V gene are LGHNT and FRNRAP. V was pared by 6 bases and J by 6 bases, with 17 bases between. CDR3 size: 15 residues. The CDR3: CASGPGTRLAGELFF. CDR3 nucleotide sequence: TGTGCTAGTGGCCCAGGGACACGGCTCGCCGGGGAGCTGTTTTTT.

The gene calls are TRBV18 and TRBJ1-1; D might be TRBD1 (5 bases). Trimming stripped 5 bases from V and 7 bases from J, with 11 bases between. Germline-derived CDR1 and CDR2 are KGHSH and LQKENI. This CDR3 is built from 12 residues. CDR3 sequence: CASSENRNEAFF. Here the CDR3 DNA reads TGTGCCAGCTCAGAGAACAGGAATGAAGCTTTCTTT.

DNA for the CDR3: TGTGCCATCAGTGTGGGGCTGGGCAATCAGCCCCAGCATTTT. Its protein product is CAISVGLGNQPQHF. The V and J genes are TRBV10-3 and TRBJ1-5; D might be TRBD1 (5 bases). V lost 4 bases to trimming and J lost 2 bases, with 9 bases between them. There are 14 residues in the CDR3. The germline CDR1 and CDR2 sequences are ENHRY and SYGVKD.

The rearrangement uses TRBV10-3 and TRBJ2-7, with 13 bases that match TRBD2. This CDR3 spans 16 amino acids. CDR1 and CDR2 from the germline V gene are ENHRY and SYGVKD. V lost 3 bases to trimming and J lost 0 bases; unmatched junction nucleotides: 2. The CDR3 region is CAISDTSGRASYEQYF. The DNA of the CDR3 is TGTGCCATCAGTGACACTAGCGGGAGGGCCTCCTACGAGCAGTACTTC.

The CDR3 here is CAISEDERRKLYNEQFF. CDR3 bases: TGTGCCATCAGTGAGGACGAACGCAGGAAACTTTACAATGAGCAGTTCTTC. The chain has TRBV10-3 and TRBJ2-1; no clear D. Between the trimmed V and J ends, which lost 2 bases and 4 bases, there was a span of 18 bases. Germline loops: CDR1 ENHRY, CDR2 SYGVKD. The CDR3 runs 17 residues.

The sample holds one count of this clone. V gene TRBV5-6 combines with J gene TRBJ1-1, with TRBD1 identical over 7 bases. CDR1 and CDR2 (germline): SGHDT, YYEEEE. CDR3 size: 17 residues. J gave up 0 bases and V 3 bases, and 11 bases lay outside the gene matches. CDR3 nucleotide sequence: TGTGCCAGCAGCTGGCCGTGGGACAGCAAATTGAACACTGAAGCTTTCTTT. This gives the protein CASSWPWDSKLNTEAFF.

CDR3 region: CAISSITGINEQFF. The CDR3 coding sequence is TGTGCCATCAGTTCAATCACAGGGATAAATGAGCAGTTCTTC. J is TRBJ2-1 and V is TRBV10-3, with D maybe TRBD1 (6 bases). V was trimmed by 5 bases and J by 7 bases, leaving 15 bases between them. The CDR3 covers 14 residues. CDR1 and CDR2 (germline): ENHRY, SYGVKD.